The clone carrying this T cell receptor (beta chain) is judged medium-sized (0.01 to 0.1%). Its specificity is not known. Reverse transcription used 450 to 500 ng RNA and constant-region primers for alpha and beta. Each of the alpha and beta chains got its own library through chain-specific third strand synthesis with indices. TCRdb reprocessed the 5' RACE reads via MiXCR and lists one record per CDR3 protein. In the table there are around 19,000 distinct CDR3 sequences, about 8.9% of which are singletons. This sample was included in a study of HIV-infected patients and healthy controls. Regarding the study as a whole: Compared with controls, mean Gini indices were significantly raised in HIV-infected repertoires, possibly indicating oligoclonality. The seeming recovery of the Gini index after therapy in HIV-infected patients vanished in size-matched data.

Trimming shortened V by 8 bases and J by 1 base, and 17 bases separated the two germline ends. This CDR3 is built from 15 residues. Germline V gives CDR1 MDHEN, CDR2 SYDVKM. Whole blood was used without fractionation, so all unsorted peripheral T cells were included. Peripheral blood, roughly 2.3 ml, was drawn for RNA extraction. The chain combines TRBV28 with TRBJ1-1; D not certain. This clonotype was sampled from an adult in good health. Sequenced input: blood. DNA of the CDR3: TGTGCCAGCCCCCGACCTGGCTGGCCGAACACTGAAGCTTTCTTT. It codes for CASPRPGWPNTEAFF.